This T cell receptor (beta chain) was found in a study of identical twins. Study conclusions and caveats: Invariant MAIT and iNKT cells are populations that could partly confound zero-insertion analyses. The conclusions drew on cross-sectional statistical analysis instead of tracking the same donors.

The CDR3 sequence is 14 residues long. Germline V CDR1 and CDR2: SNHLY, FYNNEI. Trimming removed 5 bases from V and 1 base from J, with 11 bases in between. After template switching added a universal primer site, the resulting cDNA carried unique molecular identifiers. One entry per CDR3 protein, called by TCRdb with MiXCR from the 5' RACE reads. In the table there are approximately 600,000 distinct CDR3 sequences, roughly 7.1% of which are singletons. Concerning this clonotype itself: The antigen remains undetermined.

The same specimen was also included in a second study, on yellow fever vaccine responses in identical twins. This second study notes: Reportedly, twins' vaccine T cell responses looked partly convergent and partly personalized.

The sequencing input was PBMCs. The source of this sequence is a woman aged 18-29 years in good health. The chain couples TRBV2 to TRBJ2-5; D not certain. CDR3 amino acids: CASSLSLPQETQYF. CDR3 DNA: TGTGCCAGCAGTCTTAGCTTGCCCCAAGAGACCCAGTACTTC.